This TCR beta chain was found in a study of cytomegalovirus exposure and HLA in healthy donors (dated by TCRdb to 2017 to 2019). A note on the overall study: In an earlier analysis of 550 to 750 of the donors, about 270 Gb of sequence data and about 110 million unique TCR beta sequences from about 190 million T cells were reported. A later genetic analysis took genome-wide SNP genotypes for about three fifths of the roughly 700 donors and used that subset as a discovery cohort. To decide whether each TCR beta V gene segment behaved as functional or pseudogenic, an earlier analysis of some 580 of the donors relied on high-throughput TCR beta sequencing. Because of strong linkage in the cohort, roughly five DR-DQ haplotypes were treated as single units for association and clustering. Approximately 300 gigabases of sequencing data and 75 million to 85 million unique TCR sequences made up an early release that covered some 640 HLA-typed donors. Donor age, sex, ethnicity and CMV serostatus were collected together with the repertoire data. Typing coverage differed by locus: A, B, C, DRB1 and DQB1 were typed in roughly 620-630 donors, DQA1 in about 560, DPA1 in approximately 610, and DPB1 in around 490. In the later analysis, no new phenotypic data were used to find candidate immune exposures; instead, reliance was placed on TCR beta sequences and their occurrence across donors. On average, roughly 250,000 unique TCR beta nucleotide sequences were sequenced per donor among 398 genotyped donors of the cohort, with around 19% of those sequences being non-productive. The aim of the study was to test whether cataloging public T cell receptors could identify signatures of past pathogen exposure. HLA typing covered class I and class II loci at four-digit resolution. All discovery cohort repertoires had been generated using a single sequencing platform. To study patterns of TCR occurrence, a later analysis re-analyzed previously published TCR beta repertoires from 666 donors and added high-resolution HLA genotyping. The T cell repertoires of several hundred subjects were profiled by immunosequencing and related to cytomegalovirus serostatus. Among the roughly 410 genotyped donors, under 90% belonged to the genetic ancestry cluster associated with self-reported Caucasian donors. To predict cytomegalovirus infection status, the study brought together high-throughput TCR immunosequencing, statistical association of individual TCRs with disease status, and machine learning. In addition to the first cohort of roughly 700 subjects, a separate validation cohort of approximately 130 different subjects was used. Broader findings and caveats from the paper: Specific HLA alleles were associated with around 18,000 TCR beta sequences at a false discovery rate of 0.05 in a later analysis. Immune exposure information for the cohort was limited to CMV serostatus. Linkage disequilibrium might explain the correlated functional status among segregating V segments, but an unknown experimental factor could not be excluded. Presence/absence analyses assumed roughly uniform sequencing depth across donors, an assumption that may not hold. The classifier was reported to diagnose cytomegalovirus status with high specificity and sensitivity in both the original cohort and the validation cohort. HLA typing was unavailable for some donors at each locus, so association tests used only the typed subset. Most TCR sequences were observed very rarely across donors, whereas some public TCRs were present in many individuals. In an earlier analysis of more than 450 of the donors, most TCR beta V segments were observed in productive rearrangements about 87% or about 30% of the time, broadly matching IMGT annotations. A further reported finding was that TCR beta sequences accurately predicted the HLA-A and HLA-B alleles for most subjects in the first cohort. V-gene and J-gene trimming of TCR beta chains was associated with a missense DCLRE1C variant in a later genetic analysis, and the association was replicated in an independent cohort. The cohort was sequenced for TCR beta chains only, and without alpha or paired-chain data the features that could be detected were limited. Three of the identified cytomegalovirus-associated TCR beta chains were confirmed in vitro to be specific for cytomegalovirus antigens. A later analysis reported that several top co-occurrence clusters appeared linked to parvovirus B19, influenza, CMV and Epstein-Barr virus. A total of roughly 160 TCR beta chains were listed by the study as associated with cytomegalovirus. Because counts were too low, 15 to 20 rarely observed V segments, including chromosome 9 orphons, were excluded from the earlier analysis of some 590 of the donors. According to a later analysis, TCR association rates differed among HLA loci, with DRB1 alleles showing the most associated TCRs and HLA-C alleles showing the fewest. In a later analysis, most CMV-associated TCR beta chains were found to appear HLA-restricted, with HLA associations seemingly driven largely by CMV exposure. According to a later genetic analysis, donors in an Asian-associated ancestry cluster had fewer N-insertions in productive TCRs than the approximately 610-donor mean. The sequencing pipeline was judged likely to have produced a cluster of highly shared sequence variants as a technical artifact. Some IMGT-functional V segments, including TRBV6-2 and TRBV6-3, could not be distinguished by the 87-base-pair reads and were therefore excluded. In a later analysis, HLA-associated TCR beta chains showed more clonal expansion and lower generation probabilities than non-associated chains that were equally common. Assigning TCR associations to individual alleles was difficult when HLA alleles, especially DR and DQ, strongly co-occurred. According to the authors, the approach could potentially be generalized to other disease states and immunological phenotypes.

Library creation used the immunoSEQ multiplex PCR assay. For the multiplex PCR, a mixture combining 60 forward primers for TCR Vbeta segments and 13 reverse primers for TCR Jbeta segments was used. The CDR3 region of rearranged TCR beta genes was amplified from genomic DNA by a multiplex PCR assay. Amplified TCR beta libraries were sequenced as 87-base-pair reads on the Illumina HiSeq System. The paper's processing steps were these. A later analysis counted approximately 84 million unique TCR beta chains across the 550 to 750 repertoires, and 10 million to 12 million of these chains were shared by at least two donors. To remove PCR and sequencing errors, raw reads were error-corrected and collapsed into unique sequences using a nearest-neighbor algorithm that merged closely related sequences. CDR3 sequences were aligned to IMGT reference sequences to assign V, D and J gene segments. For a sequence to be retained, at least a six-nucleotide match to both a V gene segment and a J gene segment was required. Rearrangements were classified as productive when the CDR3 lacked stop codons and remained in frame with V and J, and all other rearrangements were classified as non-productive. CDR3 was defined by IMGT convention, running from the second conserved V-encoded cysteine to the conserved J-encoded phenylalanine. The earlier analysis of approximately 590 of the donors excluded any sequence lacking an unambiguous match to a single V gene segment. In an earlier analysis of roughly 600 of the donors, a V segment was called functional when productive rearrangements were above 56.7%, and segregating when the standard deviation between donors exceeded 5%. To diagnose cytomegalovirus status from the catalog of TCR beta chain sequences, a statistical classification framework was built. V and J gene assignment, in a later analysis, came from comparing TCR nucleotide sequences with IMGT/GENE-DB human TR gene sequences. A later analysis assigned CDR3 sequences and most-parsimonious VDJ recombination scenarios with the TCRdist pipeline. In a later analysis, every TCR beta chain was defined by the combination of its CDR3 amino acid sequence and its V-gene family, and reads without a unique V-gene family were dropped. A later analysis removed several hundred highly shared, low-generation-probability nucleotide sequences to deal with suspected cross-contamination and a sequencing artifact. A later analysis calculated a clonal expansion index for each public chain from normalized within-repertoire ranks of inferred template counts. Generation probabilities in a later analysis came from a VDJ recombination model fitted to out-of-frame rearrangements, and those results were checked against IGoR. A later analysis scored TCR-TCR, TCR-HLA and TCR-CMV co-occurrence with hypergeometric tests, applying a repertoire-size bias correction to TCR pairs. To estimate false discovery rates, a later analysis permuted the HLA or CMV assignments 20 times. In a later analysis, co-occurring TCRs were grouped using DBSCAN, with TCRdist sequence similarity added in when clustering inside HLA-allele-positive subsets. Co-occurrence clustering excluded repertoires with fewer than 30,000 or more than 120,000 public chains, plus five with anomalous nucleotide sharing. Sourced from immuneACCESS, this table was stored by TCRdb with only in-frame sequences that have V and J called. A share of the clones is absent; for the studies checked, an unresolved V gene accounts for under half, and the remainder has no known explanation. The V and J calls and clone size are taken from that table; D and trimming were inferred from the DNA. This sample has roughly 110,000 clones in its table, and 75% of those were observed once. The ten biggest clones cover around 2.5% of the sample.

The cohort comprised several hundred healthy bone marrow donors. All cohort members were sampled while nominally healthy, although unrecorded immune exposures were likely present. The donor was CMV seronegative and belonged to the group of 350 or so seronegative cohort members. A peripheral blood sample was provided by each donor, and peripheral blood mononuclear cells were used for TCR beta sequencing. The Qiagen DNeasy Blood Extraction Kit was used to extract genomic DNA from the blood cell samples. The germline V end is reduced by 0 bases and the J end by 4 bases; junction bases left unmatched: 2. From its cysteine to its phenylalanine, the CDR3 spans 15 amino acids. Of all the DNA, just the CDR3 is kept, 45 bases in frame from base 1. The germline V gene yields SGHAT for CDR1 and FQNNGV for CDR2. Concerning this clone: The antigen it binds to is not known. Per-nucleotide qualities are absent, and no much larger clonotype sits a single base away.

Sequenced material: PBMCs. This TCR came from a man aged 35 to 55 in good health and CMV-seronegative. The V gene is TRBV11-2 and the J gene is TRBJ2-3; a stretch of 9 junction bases matches TRBD1. The CDR3 region: CASSLEDRGADTQYF. In nucleotides, the sequence is TGTGCCAGCAGCTTAGAGGACAGGGGCGCAGATACGCAGTATTTT.